This T cell receptor (beta chain) was sequenced for a study of blood T cell repertoires in COVID-19. Study-level background: Whether acute or convalescent, the COVID-19 samples came from the United States, Italy and Spain.

Data came from immunoSEQ multiplex PCR; TCRdb stores just in-frame clones and leaves some out. The sample yields nearly 65,000 clones, under 90% seen once. The CDR3 covers 10 residues. Germline CDR1 LNHDA, CDR2 SQIVND (reference sequence). With 9 bases removed from V and 8 bases from J, the gap between germline ends came to 8 bases. The rearrangement joins TRBV19 to TRBJ1-5; no reliable D call. The clonotype was recovered from a human donor in a cohort sampled during active COVID-19. Material for sequencing was peripheral blood. As DNA, the CDR3 is TGTGCCAGCCTTCGGGAGCCCCAGCATTTT. This sequence encodes CASLREPQHF.